This T cell receptor (beta chain) is drawn from a study of response to subunit inactivated influenza vaccine. Overall study results and limits: Authors suggested seasonal influenza vaccinations each recruit few new T cells.

To note about this clonotype: Antigen: not known.

V lost 4 bases to trimming and J lost 4 bases; unmatched junction nucleotides: 8. The CDR3 sequence is 15 residues long. From germline, CDR1 is LNHDA and CDR2 SQIVND (reference sequence). TCRdb redid the calling of the RT-PCR reads with MiXCR, one entry per CDR3 protein. This table has 450,000 to 600,000 distinct CDR3 sequences, 15% to 20% appearing once. Specimen: CD4+ T cells sorted from PBMCs, collected roughly 24 months after vaccination. V is TRBV19 and J is TRBJ2-5; TRBD1 agrees at 8 bases. The TCR was taken from a man aged 45 to 75 who received an inactivated influenza vaccine. Here the CDR3 DNA reads TGTGCCAGTAGTACAGGGACAGGAATGCTAGAGACCCAGTACTTC. Amino acid sequence: CASSTGTGMLETQYF.